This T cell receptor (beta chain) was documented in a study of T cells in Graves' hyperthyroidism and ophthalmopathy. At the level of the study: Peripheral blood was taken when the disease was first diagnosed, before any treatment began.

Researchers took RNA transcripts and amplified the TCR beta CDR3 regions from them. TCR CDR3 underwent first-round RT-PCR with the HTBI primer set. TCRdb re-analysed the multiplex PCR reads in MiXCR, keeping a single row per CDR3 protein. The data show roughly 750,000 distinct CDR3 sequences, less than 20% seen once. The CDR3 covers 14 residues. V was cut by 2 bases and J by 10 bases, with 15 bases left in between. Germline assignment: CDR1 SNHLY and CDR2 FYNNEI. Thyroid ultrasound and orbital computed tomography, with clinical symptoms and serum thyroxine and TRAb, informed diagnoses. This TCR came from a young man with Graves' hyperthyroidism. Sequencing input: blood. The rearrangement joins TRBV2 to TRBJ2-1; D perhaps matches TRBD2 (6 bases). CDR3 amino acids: CASSENYGSDEQFF. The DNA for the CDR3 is TGTGCCAGCAGTGAAAACTACGGGAGCGACGAGCAGTTCTTC. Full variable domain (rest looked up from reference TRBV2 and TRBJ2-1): EPEVTQTPSHQVTQMGQEVILRCVPISNHLYFYWYRQILGQKVEFLVSFYNNEISEKSEIFDDQFSVERPDGSNFTLKIRSTKLEDSAMYFCASSENYGSDEQFFGPGTRLTVL.